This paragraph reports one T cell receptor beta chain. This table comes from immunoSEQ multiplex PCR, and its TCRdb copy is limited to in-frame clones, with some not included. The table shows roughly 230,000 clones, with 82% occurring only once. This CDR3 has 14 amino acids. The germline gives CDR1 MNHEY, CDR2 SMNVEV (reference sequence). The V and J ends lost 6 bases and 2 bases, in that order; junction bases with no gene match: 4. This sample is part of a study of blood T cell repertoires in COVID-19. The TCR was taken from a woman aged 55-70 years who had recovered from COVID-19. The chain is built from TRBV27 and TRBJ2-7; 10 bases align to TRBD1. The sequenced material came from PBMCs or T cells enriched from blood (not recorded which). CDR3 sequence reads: CASRTGTGAYEQYF. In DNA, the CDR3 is TGTGCCAGCAGGACCGGGACAGGGGCCTACGAGCAGTACTTC.